These 24 T cell receptor beta chains were sequenced from one sample in a study of T cells after posttransplantation cyclophosphamide (dated by TCRdb to the mid-2010s). Library creation used the immunoSEQ multiplex PCR assay. Held by TCRdb, this immuneACCESS table contains in-frame sequences only and omits some clones. Under half of the omission traces to an unresolved V gene where checked; the cause of the rest is unknown. The sample table holds roughly 20,000 clones, of which approximately 74% were seen once. 25% to 35% of the sample rests with the top ten. The sample's treatment or condition label is to be understood as: high-dose cyclophosphamide on days +3 and +4 as single-agent GVHD prophylaxis. Busulfan and fludarabine conditioning, a related or unrelated marrow graft, and cyclophosphamide on days +3 and +4 were given to PTCy patients. The source material was PBMCs, sampled after an allogeneic stem cell transplant with post-transplant cyclophosphamide. Every receptor here comes from a male patient aged 25 to 39 who received an allogeneic stem cell transplant from a related donor, was CMV-positive, and had acute GVHD only. In transplant recipients, some T cells may be of donor rather than host origin.

The chain links TRBV12-2 to TRBJ1-2; the table gives TRBD1 as D, unverified against the DNA. TRBV12-2 constitutes a pseudogene. The CDR3 is made up of 18 amino acids. The chain's CDR3 is CASRSLRTGVYEVMRYTF. CDR3 nucleotide sequence: TGTGCAAGTCGCTCTCTGAGGACAGGGGTGTACGAAGTGATGCGCTACACCTTC.

This chain uses TRBV18 with TRBJ1-1; no clear D gene. The germline V gene has CDR1 KGHSH and CDR2 LQKENI. The CDR3 is made up of 15 amino acids. V shed 0 bases and J shed 10 bases, with 18 bases lying between them. This CDR3 is CASSPPSGSQPSAFF. CDR3 coding DNA: TGTGCCAGCTCACCACCGAGCGGGAGCCAGCCATCAGCTTTCTTT.

The V call is TRBV6-1, the J call TRBJ2-7; 7 bases fit TRBD2. V shed 5 bases, J shed 2 bases, and the junction held 9 bases outside the gene matches. Germline loops: CDR1 MNHNS, CDR2 SASEGT. The CDR3 is made up of 15 amino acids. The CDR3 DNA reads TGTGCCAGCAGTCCCGGGTGGGCGGGGGCCTACGAGCAGTACTTC. It codes for CASSPGWAGAYEQYF.

The chain carries TRBV5-1 and TRBJ2-3, with TRBD1 matching 9 bases. V lost 3 bases, J lost 0 bases, and 5 bases stayed unmatched. The CDR3 runs to 16 residues. The germline V gene has CDR1 SGHRS and CDR2 YFSETQ. The CDR3 reads CASSWGDRVSTDTQYF. For the CDR3, the DNA is TGCGCCAGCAGCTGGGGGGACAGGGTCAGCACAGATACGCAGTATTTT. The variable domain in full, completed from reference TRBV5-1 and TRBJ2-3, reads KAGVTQTPRYLIKTRGQQVTLSCSPISGHRSVSWYQQTPGQGLQFLFEYFSETQRNKGNFPGRFSGRQFSNSRSEMNVSTLELGDSALYLCASSWGDRVSTDTQYFGPGTRLTVL.

V is TRBV7-9 and J is TRBJ1-1; TRBD1 is a possible D gene (5 bases). The V end was cut by 5 bases, the J end by 0 bases, with 16 bases between. Per the germline V gene, CDR1 is SEHNR and CDR2 is FQNEAQ (reference sequence). The CDR3 is made up of 16 amino acids. The CDR3 sequence: CASSERPTVMNTEAFF. CDR3 bases: TGTGCCAGCAGCGAACGTCCGACAGTGATGAACACTGAAGCTTTCTTT.

This chain joins TRBV2 and TRBJ2-3; 14 bases agree with TRBD2. CDR3 length: 16 amino acids. V trimming: 5 bases; J trimming: 8 bases; junction bases outside the gene matches: 9. The V gene's germline CDR1 is SNHLY and CDR2 FYNNEI. The CDR3 spells CASSPGLAGAQVTQYF. The CDR3 bases are TGTGCCAGCAGTCCGGGACTAGCGGGGGCGCAAGTTACGCAGTATTTT.

This clone was observed a handful of times. The gene calls are TRBV4-3 and TRBJ1-2; D is uncertain. CDR1 is LGHNA, CDR2 YSLEER, per germline. The CDR3 covers 15 residues. V lost 3 bases and J 2 bases, leaving 13 bases between the germline ends. The CDR3 spells CASSQLTAVNYGYTF. The CDR3, as DNA: TGCGCCAGCAGCCAGCTAACGGCGGTCAACTATGGCTACACCTTC.

The rearrangement uses TRBV7-3 and TRBJ2-1; 8 nucleotides match TRBD1. The germline CDR1 and CDR2 sequences are SGHTA and FQGTGA. The CDR3 totals 15 residues. The V and J ends lost 2 bases and 0 bases, in that order; junction bases with no gene match: 0. CDR3: CASSLDRGSYNEQFF. In DNA form, the CDR3 reads TGTGCCAGCAGCTTAGACAGGGGCTCCTACAATGAGCAGTTCTTC. Supplemented by reference TRBV7-3 and TRBJ2-1, the full variable domain reads GAGVSQTPSNKVTEKGKYVELRCDPISGHTALYWYRQSLGQGPEFLIYFQGTGAADDSGLPNDRFFAVRPEGSVSTLKIQRTERGDSAVYLCASSLDRGSYNEQFFGPGTRLTVL.

This clone has just one count. In DNA, the CDR3 is TGTGCCAGCAGCTTGGGGGCTACTAGACCCTATGGCTACACCTTC. It yields the protein CASSLGATRPYGYTF. The chain joins TRBV5-6 to TRBJ1-2; D remains unclear. The germline V gene encodes CDR1 SGHDT and CDR2 YYEEEE. CDR3 length: 15 amino acids. V gave up 0 bases and J gave up 4 bases, with 13 bases separating them.

V gene TRBV14 combines with J gene TRBJ1-2, with 9 bases identical to TRBD1. The CDR3 length is 14 residues. Germline V gives CDR1 SGHDN, CDR2 FVKESK. V was pared by 4 bases and J by 5 bases, with 5 bases of the junction left unmatched. CDR3 nucleotide sequence: TGTGCCAGCAGCCCGACAGGGGGGCGATATGGCTACACCTTC. It encodes CASSPTGGRYGYTF.

The rearrangement joins TRBV2 to TRBJ2-1; 8 positions match TRBD2. Germline values: CDR1 SNHLY, CDR2 FYNNEI. The CDR3 runs 13 residues. V gave up 6 bases and J gave up 8 bases; unmatched junction bases: 6. DNA of the CDR3: TGTGCCAGCAGGGACCTTAGCGGGGATGAGCAGTTCTTC. Protein: CASRDLSGDEQFF.

V gene TRBV7-8 combines with J gene TRBJ1-6; D unresolved. Trimming shortened V by 5 bases and J by 8 bases, and 10 bases separated the two germline ends. There are 13 residues in the CDR3. Germline lookup yields CDR1 SGHVS and CDR2 FQNEAQ. The DNA for the CDR3 is TGTGCCAGCAGCCCGGGTTCCTATTCACCCCTCCACTTT. Residues: CASSPGSYSPLHF.

Remarks on this clone: Other DNA variants within this sample encode the same CDR3. This sequence joins TRBV10-2 and TRBJ2-3, with a weak D call TRBD1 (6 bases). Trimming stripped 7 bases from V and 2 bases from J, with 13 bases between. The CDR3 loop spans 14 amino acids. In germline, CDR1 is WSHSY, CDR2 SAAADI. The CDR3 is CASTPRGLTDTQYF. The DNA of the CDR3 is TGCGCCAGCACCCCCAGGGGTCTCACAGATACGCAGTATTTT.

This clone was observed a handful of times. The chain is built from TRBV18 and TRBJ2-1, with TRBD1 matching 7 bases. CDR1 is KGHSH and CDR2 is LQKENI in the germline V gene. The CDR3 is 15 residues long. With V trimmed by 3 bases and J by 5 bases, 7 bases remained unmatched. The CDR3 sequence: CASSPYRGRDNEQFF. The CDR3 DNA reads as TGTGCCAGCTCACCTTACAGGGGAAGGGACAATGAGCAGTTCTTC.

The V gene is TRBV6-5, the J gene TRBJ1-5; weak D call: TRBD1 (5 bases). Per germline, CDR1 MNHEY and CDR2 SVGAGI. The CDR3 is 14 residues long. Trimming removed 0 bases from V and 4 bases from J, with 7 bases in between. DNA for the CDR3: TGTGCCAGCAGTTACTCAGGGGCTAATCAGCCCCAGCATTTT. The encoded protein is CASSYSGANQPQHF.

This chain uses TRBV5-5 with TRBJ1-4, with 9 positions matching TRBD1. The CDR3 extends over 16 amino acids. The ends lost 1 base at V and 7 bases at J; junction bases unmatched: 8. From germline, CDR1 is SGHKS and CDR2 YYEKEE (reference sequence). The CDR3 sequence: CASSLTPGQGSEKLFF. CDR3 coding DNA: TGTGCCAGCAGCTTGACGCCGGGACAGGGAAGTGAAAAACTGTTTTTT.

This clone was picked up one time. J is TRBJ1-4 and V is TRBV2, with D maybe TRBD1 (6 bases). The CDR3 loop spans 12 amino acids. Germline-derived CDR1 and CDR2 are SNHLY and FYNNEI. Trimming took off 6 bases at V and 7 bases at J, with 9 bases between the two ends. The CDR3 region has the DNA TGTGCCAGCAGGCAGGGGCCTGAAAAACTGTTTTTT. Translated: CASRQGPEKLFF.

This chain joins TRBV7-2 and TRBJ2-1; unclear D gene. Germline values: CDR1 SGHTA, CDR2 FQGNSA. V lost 3 bases, J lost 10 bases, and 7 bases lay in between. The CDR3 spans 11 residues. The CDR3 is CASSFSREQFF. In DNA form, the CDR3 reads TGTGCCAGCAGCTTTAGTCGCGAGCAGTTCTTC.

This chain joins TRBV5-1 and TRBJ2-7, with TRBD1 as a possible D gene (5 bases). CDR1 and CDR2 (germline): SGHRS, YFSETQ. This CDR3 comprises 15 residues. V was clipped by 2 bases and J by 0 bases, with 12 bases between them. In DNA form, the CDR3 reads TGCGCCAGCAGCTTATTCCAGGGCCCCTCCTACGAGCAGTACTTC. Protein: CASSLFQGPSYEQYF.

A note on this clone: Other DNA sequences from this sample encode an identical CDR3 as well. The chain uses TRBV5-1 and TRBJ2-5; 8 bases line up with TRBD1. CDR3 length: 15 residues. Germline V gene lookup returns CDR1 SGHRS and CDR2 YFSETQ. V was clipped by 3 bases and J by 5 bases; unmatched bases: 9. Here the CDR3 reads CASSSGQGGWETQYF. The CDR3 nucleotides read TGCGCCAGCAGCTCCGGACAGGGCGGTTGGGAGACCCAGTACTTC.

This clone was found a few times. The chain has TRBV18 and TRBJ2-7; perhaps TRBD1 as D (5 bases). In germline, CDR1 is KGHSH, CDR2 LQKENI. V was clipped by 4 bases and J by 7 bases, with 8 bases between them. The CDR3 extends over 11 amino acids. The CDR3 DNA reads TGTGCCAGCTCACTGCAGGGAGAGCAGTACTTC. Protein sequence: CASSLQGEQYF. The full variable domain, in which reference TRBV18 and TRBJ2-7 provide the parts outside the CDR3, is NAGVMQNPRHLVRRRGQEARLRCSPMKGHSHVYWYRQLPEEGLKFMVYLQKENIIDESGMPKERFSAEFPKEGPSILRIQQVVRGDSAAYFCASSLQGEQYFGPGTRLTVT.

The chain couples TRBV10-3 to TRBJ2-3; a weak D match, TRBD1 (6 bases). Germline CDR1 is ENHRY and CDR2 is SYGVKD. The CDR3 consists of 14 residues. V was clipped by 7 bases and J by 6 bases, with 17 bases between them. CDR3 in amino acids: CAITTSTGIDTQYF. The CDR3 DNA sequence: TGTGCCATCACAACTTCGACAGGCATCGATACGCAGTATTTT.

The rearrangement uses TRBV19 and TRBJ1-3, with 10 bases identical to TRBD1. Germline assignment: CDR1 LNHDA and CDR2 SQIVND (reference sequence). The V and J ends lost 3 bases and 2 bases, in that order; junction bases with no gene match: 4. The CDR3 extends over 16 amino acids. The DNA of the CDR3 is TGTGCCAGTAGTATGGACAGGGGGTTTACTGGAAACACCATATATTTT. Its translation is CASSMDRGFTGNTIYF.

This clone was counted once. The chain has TRBV27 and TRBJ2-7; TRBD2 is a possible D gene (5 bases). V lost 5 bases to trimming and J lost 4 bases, with 15 bases between them. The CDR3 totals 14 residues. CDR1 is MNHEY and CDR2 is SMNVEV in the germline V gene (reference sequence). The CDR3 protein is CASSPRTGFYEQYF. CDR3 coding DNA: TGTGCCAGCAGTCCACGGACTGGATTTTACGAGCAGTACTTC.